This T cell receptor (beta chain) was captured by sequencing in a study of CD8+ T cells in alopecia areata. Across the study: Patients in the treated group were given tofacitinib by mouth, 5 to 10 mg twice a day.

Documented treatment: oral pan-JAK inhibitor, 5-10 mg twice daily. As part of sample collection, lesional scalp punch biopsies and peripheral blood were taken from alopecia areata patients. Using a FACSAria, the CD4+ and CD8+ T cells were sorted from the PBMCs. The CDR3 length is 16 residues. V gave up 6 bases and J gave up 0 bases, with 17 bases separating them. CDR1 MDHEN and CDR2 SYDVKM come from the germline V gene. The authors extracted RNA and reverse transcribed it into cDNA as the sequencing template. Data came from immunoSEQ multiplex PCR; TCRdb stores just in-frame clones and leaves some out. The data contain fewer than 250,000 clones, less than 45% of them seen just once; the ten biggest clones take up almost 0.5%. This clone was counted only a few times.

The specimen was CD4+ T cells sorted from blood, collected at week 34, from a patient treated with tofacitinib. This TCR was sampled from a human donor with alopecia areata. The chain carries TRBV28 and TRBJ1-1; tentatively, D is TRBD1 (5 bases). The CDR3 sequence: CASSLGTEGMNTEAFF. CDR3 bases: TGTGCCAGCAGCCTTGGGACGGAAGGGATGAACACTGAAGCTTTCTTT.